A single sample is the source of the 7 T cell receptor beta chains below, sequenced in a study of human T cells and chemical hapten exposure (dated by TCRdb to the early 2020s). The receptor library was made with RACE. TCRdb records NextSeq 500 as the sequencer. Clones were called with MiXCR by TCRdb after fastp trimmed the public reads at Q25, and only in-frame beta chains were retained. Rows with one shared CDR3 protein collapse into an entry with the most common genes and DNA. Present in this sample are tens of thousands of distinct CDR3 sequences, about 10% of which were seen just once. The top ten clonotypes cover under 2% of the sample. The time point label corresponds to: patch test 1, 2 weeks after DPC sensitization. What the treatment or condition label conveys for this sample: therapeutic diphenylcyclopropenone sensitization with weekly scalp DPC. Total RNA was extracted from unfractionated whole blood that had been collected in Tempus Blood RNA tubes.

Sequencing was performed on whole blood, taken in connection with sensitization to the hapten diphenylcyclopropenone (DPC). These receptors all come from a woman in her forties with alopecia areata. Some clones in this sample may be carry-over from other donors' samples.

This clonotype turned up a few times. The CDR3 protein is CAWSVKRSSYNEQFF. The CDR3, as DNA: TGTGCCTGGAGTGTGAAACGGAGCTCCTACAATGAGCAGTTCTTC. This chain uses TRBV30 with TRBJ2-1; D not certain. V was trimmed by 0 bases and J by 0 bases, leaving 9 bases between them. There are 15 residues in the CDR3. Germline V gene sequence: CDR1 GTSNPN, CDR2 SVGIG (reference sequence).

The CDR3: CASSPGTVWPQHF. The CDR3 DNA follows: TGTGCCAGCAGCCCCGGGACAGTCTGGCCCCAGCATTTT. The chain is built from TRBV28 and TRBJ1-5, with TRBD1 identical over 7 bases. The CDR3 spans 13 residues. Per the germline V gene, CDR1 is MDHEN and CDR2 is SYDVKM. V lost 6 bases and J lost 9; bases outside the gene matches: 8.

This clonotype has only a few counts. The chain couples TRBV7-9 to TRBJ1-3, with 7 bases fitting TRBD1. The CDR3 loop spans 15 amino acids. The germline gives CDR1 SEHNR, CDR2 FQNEAQ (reference sequence). V dropped 5 bases and J dropped 0; count of bases not matched to a gene: 4. The CDR3 nucleotides are TGTGCCAGCAGCCGACAGGGAGGCTCTGGAAACACCATATATTTT. Translated, it gives CASSRQGGSGNTIYF.

This clonotype was found many times. This chain uses TRBV3-1 with TRBJ2-1; D may be TRBD2 (6 bases). The CDR3 consists of 15 residues. V lost 0 bases to trimming and J lost 7 bases, with 13 bases between them. Germline V CDR1 and CDR2: LGHDT, YNNKEL (reference sequence). The CDR3 coding sequence is TGTGCCAGCAGCCAAGATAGCGGACTTTGGAATGAGCAGTTCTTC. Protein: CASSQDSGLWNEQFF.

V is TRBV7-2 and J is TRBJ2-3, with D uncertain. CDR1 and CDR2 (germline): SGHTA, FQGNSA. Trimming left V 1 base short and J 2 bases short, with 7 bases between. The CDR3 runs 14 residues. The CDR3 nucleotides are TGTGCCAGCAGCTTAGTAGTGAACACAGATACGCAGTATTTT. As protein: CASSLVVNTDTQYF.

Many counts were recorded for this clonotype. This chain joins TRBV29-1 and TRBJ2-7, with unresolved D. Germline V gene sequence: CDR1 SQVTM, CDR2 ANQGSEA. V was shortened by 6 bases and J by 2 bases, with 11 bases between the two germline ends. This CDR3 is built from 12 residues. The CDR3 reads CSVAAITYEQYF. The CDR3 DNA follows: TGCAGCGTGGCGGCCATCACCTACGAGCAGTACTTC.

This clonotype was observed at least ten times. The J gene is TRBJ2-7, the V gene TRBV27, with D maybe TRBD1 (6 bases). Germline V CDR1 and CDR2: MNHEY, SMNVEV (reference sequence). The CDR3 runs to 14 residues. V lost 3 bases and J 6 bases, leaving 15 bases between the germline ends. The CDR3 reads CASSLGQGRAEQYF. The DNA for the CDR3 is TGTGCCAGCAGTTTGGGGCAGGGGCGTGCCGAGCAGTACTTC.